This TCR beta chain derives from a study of cytomegalovirus exposure and HLA in healthy donors. Looked up from germline, CDR1 is MNHEY and CDR2 is SVGAGI. The length of the CDR3 is 15 residues. Trimming removed 7 bases at V and 0 bases at J, with 15 bases between. With respect to this clone: What it binds is not known.

Notes on the study in general: The study listed about 150 cytomegalovirus-associated TCR beta chains. Trimming of TCR beta V- and J-genes showed a link, identified in a later analysis, to a missense DCLRE1C variant. Information on immune exposure was restricted to one variable (CMV serostatus). In vitro confirmation showed three CMV-associated chains to be CMV antigen specific.

Use of 60 Vbeta and 13 Jbeta primers characterized the PCR. The assay was immunoSEQ multiplex PCR, and TCRdb's table has in-frame clones only and misses some. Here the sample spans about 140,000 clones, roughly 83% being singletons. V is TRBV6-5 and J is TRBJ1-1; perhaps TRBD1 as D (6 bases). Sequencing was carried out using PBMCs. This receptor was obtained from a man aged 40-49 years in good health and CMV-seronegative. CDR3 amino acids: CASTRQAPLNTEAFF. The CDR3 region has the DNA TGTGCCAGCACTCGACAGGCCCCATTGAACACTGAAGCTTTCTTT.